The next 18 T cell receptor beta chains were all read from a single sample in a study of neurological immune-mediated disorders. MiXCR, run by TCRdb on the 5' RACE reads, gives a single entry per CDR3 protein. The sample shows some 28,000 distinct CDR3 sequences, 9% to 15% of them seen only once. The sequenced material came from PBMCs. These receptors all stem from a man aged 60 to 75 in good health.

In this sample, this clonotype turned up many times. The chain joins TRBV7-9 to TRBJ1-5, with D unresolved. The V and J ends lost 1 base and 0 bases respectively, with 7 bases between them. Germline loops: CDR1 SEHNR, CDR2 FQNEAQ (reference sequence). The CDR3 has 15 residues. CDR3 coding DNA: TGTGCCAGCAGCTTAGGAGGATATAGCAATCAGCCCCAGCATTTT. Its protein product is CASSLGGYSNQPQHF.

In its sample, this clonotype was seen many times. The chain employs TRBV5-5 and TRBJ1-4, with 11 bases lining up with TRBD1. The CDR3 covers 17 residues. Germline loops: CDR1 SGHKS, CDR2 YYEKEE (reference sequence). V was clipped by 4 bases and J by 7 bases; unmatched bases: 12. The CDR3 DNA follows: TGTGCCAGCAGCCGTTCCCCGCCGGGACAGGGGGGTGAAAAACTGTTTTTT. This sequence encodes CASSRSPPGQGGEKLFF.

By share, this clonotype counts as medium-sized. This chain connects TRBV29-1 to TRBJ1-1, with D unclear. This CDR3 is 12 amino acids long. V was clipped by 6 bases and J by 9 bases, with 17 bases between them. The V gene's germline CDR1 is SQVTM and CDR2 ANQGSEA. The chain's CDR3 is CSVISGASQAFF. The DNA of the CDR3 is TGCAGCGTCATATCAGGTGCAAGCCAAGCTTTCTTT.

The table lists this clonotype with many counts. V gene TRBV7-3 combines with J gene TRBJ2-2, with D hard to call. Germline V lookup: CDR1 SGHTA, CDR2 FQGTGA. V was trimmed by 1 base and J by 9 bases, leaving 12 bases between them. This CDR3 region has 14 residues. CDR3 DNA sequence: TGTGCCAGCAGCTTAAGTTCCGGCGCCCGGGAGCTGTTTTTT. Its translation is CASSLSSGARELFF.

This clonotype came up many times. The rearrangement joins TRBV29-1 to TRBJ2-3; D not resolved. From germline, CDR1 is SQVTM and CDR2 ANQGSEA. This CDR3 is built from 14 residues. Trimming stripped 2 bases from V and 1 base from J, with 10 bases between. The CDR3 DNA follows: TGCAGCGTTGAACCCTTTCAAGGCACAGATACGCAGTATTTT. As protein: CSVEPFQGTDTQYF.

In this sample, this clonotype turned up many times. The chain joins TRBV6-1 to TRBJ2-3, with 8 bases identical to TRBD1. The CDR3 runs to 15 residues. V shed 2 bases, J shed 4 bases, and the junction held 5 bases outside the gene matches. Per germline, CDR1 MNHNS and CDR2 SASEGT. In DNA form, the CDR3 reads TGTGCCAGCAGTGAATTGGGCAGGGGGCCAGATACGCAGTATTTT. Encoded protein: CASSELGRGPDTQYF.

Ten or more counts support this clonotype. The CDR3 reads CASSYGRETQYF. The CDR3 DNA is TGTGCCAGCAGTTACGGCCGGGAGACCCAGTACTTC. This chain uses TRBV6-6 with TRBJ2-5; D call uncertain. The CDR3 has 12 amino acids. Trimming cost V 2 bases and J 5 bases, with 6 bases left between them. Per the germline V gene, CDR1 is MNHNY and CDR2 is SVGAGI (reference sequence).

This clonotype showed up many times. V and J are TRBV7-2 and TRBJ2-1; tentative D call: TRBD2 (6 bases). The CDR3 sequence is 16 residues long. The V and J ends lost 1 base and 7 bases respectively, with 17 bases between them. CDR1 SGHTA and CDR2 FQGNSA come from the germline V gene. CDR3 sequence reads: CASSLVVAAGRNEQFF. The CDR3 DNA reads TGTGCCAGCAGCTTAGTAGTGGCCGCAGGGAGGAATGAGCAGTTCTTC.

This clonotype has just one count. An end of the junction differs from the germline gene, which may be a read error. The V call is TRBV7-2, the J call TRBJ2-2; D uncertain. The germline V gene has CDR1 SGHTA and CDR2 FQGNSA. This CDR3 is 16 amino acids long. The CDR3 DNA follows: TGTGCCAGTAGCTTAGCCGGTAGTGGGTCCACCTGGGAGCTGTTTTTT. It yields the protein CASSLAGSGSTWELFF.

This clonotype was counted once. The V gene is TRBV20-1, the J gene TRBJ2-1; D perhaps matches TRBD2 (5 bases). CDR1 is DFQATT, CDR2 SNEGSKA, per germline (reference sequence). The CDR3 loop spans 11 amino acids. Trimming cost V 3 bases and J 7 bases, with 7 bases left between them. The CDR3 region has the DNA TGCAGTGCTAGGTCGGGAAATGAGCAGTTCTTC. It encodes CSARSGNEQFF.

As regards this clonotype: Germline and junction disagree at one end, which may indicate a read error. The V and J genes are TRBV6-5 and TRBJ1-1, with a possible D match to TRBD1 (5 bases). The CDR3 is 14 residues long. Germline values: CDR1 MNHEY, CDR2 SVGAGI. DNA of the CDR3: TGTGCCAGCGGGTCCGACAGATTGACCACTGAAGCGTTCTTT. Protein: CASGSDRLTTEAFF.

At least ten counts were recorded for this clonotype. The chain recombines TRBV6-6 with TRBJ2-3; weak D call: TRBD1 (6 bases). Germline CDR1 is MNHNY and CDR2 is SVGAGI (reference sequence). The CDR3 extends over 18 amino acids. V lost 0 bases and J 1 base, leaving 17 bases between the germline ends. The CDR3 reads CASSYSQGRGVGTDTQYF. Written as DNA, the CDR3 is TGTGCCAGCAGTTACTCGCAGGGGAGAGGTGTCGGCACAGATACGCAGTATTTT.

Sample share makes this clonotype medium-sized. CDR3 sequence: CASSLGPSNQPQHF. The CDR3 bases are TGCGCCAGCAGCTTGGGGCCTAGCAATCAGCCCCAGCATTTT. The chain has TRBV5-1 and TRBJ1-5; the D is unclear. The ends were cut back, 0 bases at V and 0 bases at J, with 4 bases in the middle. The CDR3 has 14 amino acids. Germline V gives CDR1 SGHRS, CDR2 YFSETQ.

With regard to this clonotype: One end of the junction does not line up with germline, which may come from a read error. The V and J genes are TRBV5-1 and TRBJ1-2; 7 bases are a match to TRBD1. The germline gives CDR1 SGHRS, CDR2 YFSETQ. This CDR3 is 16 amino acids long. The CDR3 DNA follows: TGCGCCAGCAGCTTGGCCCCAGGGGGGCGAGACTATGGCTGCACCTTC. It specifies CASSLAPGGRDYGCTF.

Ten or more counts support this clonotype. The chain couples TRBV7-2 to TRBJ1-2; 8 nucleotides agree with TRBD1. Trimming at V came to 4 bases and at J to 7 bases, leaving 5 bases not matched to a gene. There are 13 residues in the CDR3. The germline gives CDR1 SGHTA, CDR2 FQGNSA. The CDR3 DNA sequence: TGTGCCAGCAGCTCGGACAGGGTAGCTGGCTACACCTTC. Its translation: CASSSDRVAGYTF.

In its sample, this clonotype was seen many times. V usage is TRBV15 and J usage is TRBJ2-3; 8 nucleotides align to TRBD2. J was trimmed by 0 bases and V by 6 bases; bases with no gene match: 5. CDR1 is LNHNV, CDR2 YYDKDF, per germline (reference sequence). This CDR3 has 15 residues. Written as DNA, the CDR3 is TGTGCCACCAGATCGGGAGGGATTAGCACAGATACGCAGTATTTT. It yields the protein CATRSGGISTDTQYF.

This clonotype has a count of ten or more. This chain uses TRBV9 with TRBJ1-2; 7 bases agree with TRBD1. The CDR3 spans 13 residues. Germline values: CDR1 SGDLS, CDR2 YYNGEE. V lost 4 bases and J lost 1; bases outside the gene matches: 1. Here the CDR3 DNA reads TGTGCCAGCAGCAGGGACAGTAACTATGGCTACACCTTC. Its protein product is CASSRDSNYGYTF.

This clonotype was counted many times. The chain employs TRBV7-6 and TRBJ2-7; the match to TRBD1 covers 7 bases. Germline CDR1 is SGHVS and CDR2 is FNYEAQ. Trimming at V came to 5 bases and at J to 1 base, leaving 5 bases not matched to a gene. CDR3 length: 14 amino acids. The CDR3 DNA reads TGTGCCAGCAGCCGTAGGGGGCTTTCCTACGAGCAGTACTTC. Translating gives CASSRRGLSYEQYF.